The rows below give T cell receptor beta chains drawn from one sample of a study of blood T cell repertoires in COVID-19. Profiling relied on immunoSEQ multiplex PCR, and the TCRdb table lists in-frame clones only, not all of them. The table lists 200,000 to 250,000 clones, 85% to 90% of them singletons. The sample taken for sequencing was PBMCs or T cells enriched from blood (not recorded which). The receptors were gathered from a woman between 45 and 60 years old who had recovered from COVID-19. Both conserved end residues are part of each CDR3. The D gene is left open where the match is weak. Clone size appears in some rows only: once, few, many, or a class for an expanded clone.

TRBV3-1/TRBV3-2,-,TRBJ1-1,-,TGTGCCAGCAGCCAAAGTTACGGGTTGAACACTGAAGCTTTCTTT,CASSQSYGLNTEAFF
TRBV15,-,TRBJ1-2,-,TGTGCCACCAGCAGGGGGCAGAATTATGGCTACACCTTC,CATSRGQNYGYTF
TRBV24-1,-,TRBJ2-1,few,TGTGCCACCAGTGACCCAAGTAACAGGGAGTTTGAGCAGTTCTTC,CATSDPSNREFEQFF
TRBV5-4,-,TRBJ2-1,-,TGTGCCAGCAGCAGACAATGGACTACCAGAACTTACAATGAGCAGTTCTTC,CASSRQWTTRTYNEQFF
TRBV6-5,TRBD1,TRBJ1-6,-,TGTGCCAGCAGGGGACAGGGGCCTTCACCCCTCCACTTT,CASRGQGPSPLHF
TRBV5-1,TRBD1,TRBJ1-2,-,TGCGCCAGCAGCTTCGGACAGGGGAAGAACTATGGCTACACCTTC,CASSFGQGKNYGYTF
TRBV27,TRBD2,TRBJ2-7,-,TGTGCCAGCAAAACCGTGGCGGGAGAAGGTCTTTACGAGCAGTACTTC,CASKTVAGEGLYEQYF
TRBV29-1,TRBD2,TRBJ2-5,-,TGCAGCGTTTTCCATTTGAGCGGGAGAGGGGAGACCCAGTACTTC,CSVFHLSGRGETQYF
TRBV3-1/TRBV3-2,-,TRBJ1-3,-,TGTGCCAGCAGCCAAGGAGTCTCGGGAAACACCATATATTTT,CASSQGVSGNTIYF
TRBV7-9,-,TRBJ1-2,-,TGTGCCAGCAGCTTAGCTCTTGACAGCTATGGCTACACCTTC,CASSLALDSYGYTF
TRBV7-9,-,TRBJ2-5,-,TGTGCCAGCAGCTCCGGGAAAGCGGGTGAGACCCAGTACTTC,CASSSGKAGETQYF
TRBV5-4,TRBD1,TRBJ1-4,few,TGTGCCAGCAGCTCGGACAGGGATGGTGAAAAACTGTTTTTT,CASSSDRDGEKLFF
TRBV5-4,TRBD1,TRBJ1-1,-,TGTGCCAGCAGCTTGGCGGACAGGGCGGACACTGAAGCTTTCTTT,CASSLADRADTEAFF
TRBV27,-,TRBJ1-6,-,TGTGCCAGCAAGTTAGAACGCTACTATAATTCACCCCTCCACTTT,CASKLERYYNSPLHF
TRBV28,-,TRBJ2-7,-,TGTGCCAGCAGCATCAGGAACCACGAGCAGTACTTC,CASSIRNHEQYF
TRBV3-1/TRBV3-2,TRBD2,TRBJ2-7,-,TGTGCCAGCAGCCAAGATTGGACTAGCAGCTCCTACGAGCAGTACTTC,CASSQDWTSSSYEQYF
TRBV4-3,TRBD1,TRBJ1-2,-,TGCGCCAGCAGCCACCTAGGACAGGGGTTTAGCTATGGCTACACCTTC,CASSHLGQGFSYGYTF
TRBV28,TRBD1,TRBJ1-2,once,TGTGCCAGCAGACTAACCTCCGGGACAGGGATTGGCTACACCTTC,CASRLTSGTGIGYTF
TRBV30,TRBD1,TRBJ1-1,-,TGTGCCTGGATGACAGGGGGTTCCACTGAAGCTTTCTTT,CAWMTGGSTEAFF
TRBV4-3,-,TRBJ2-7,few,TGCGCCAGCAGCTCGCGAGTGGGGGGCTCCTACGAGCAGTACTTC,CASSSRVGGSYEQYF
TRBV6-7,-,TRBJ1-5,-,TGTGCAGACGCCCCAGGGTTGGACAATCAGCCCCAGCATTTT,CADAPGLDNQPQHF
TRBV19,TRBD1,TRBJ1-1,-,TGTGCCAGTAGTGGCAGGGGGGTCGGTAACACTGAAGCTTTCTTT,CASSGRGVGNTEAFF
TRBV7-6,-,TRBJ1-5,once,TGTGCCAGCAGCCGCCTCGGGGGGCTCCAGCATTTT,CASSRLGGLQHF
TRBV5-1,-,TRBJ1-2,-,TGCGCCAGCAAGCTGACAGGAGAGTATGGCTACACCTTC,CASKLTGEYGYTF
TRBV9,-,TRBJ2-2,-,TGTGCCAGCAGCGTAGTTGGGGCGGGGACCGGGGAGCTGTTTTTT,CASSVVGAGTGELFF
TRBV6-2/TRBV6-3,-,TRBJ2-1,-,TGTGCCAGCAGTTACAGGACTGGAACCAATGAGCAGTTCTTC,CASSYRTGTNEQFF
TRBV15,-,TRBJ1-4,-,TGTGCCACCGGCCCCAGGTCTGCTAATGAAAAACTGTTTTTT,CATGPRSANEKLFF
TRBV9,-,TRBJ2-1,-,TGTGCCAGCAGCGTGGGGGGTCAGGTATACAATGAGCAGTTCTTC,CASSVGGQVYNEQFF
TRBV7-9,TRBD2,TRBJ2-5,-,TGTGCCAGCAGCCCGGACGGGACTAGGGAAGAGACCCAGTACTTC,CASSPDGTREETQYF
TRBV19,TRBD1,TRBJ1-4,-,TGTGCCAGCCGACAGGGAGGATCAACTAATGAAAAACTGTTTTTT,CASRQGGSTNEKLFF
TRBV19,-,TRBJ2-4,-,TGTGCCAGTAGTATTGTCAACAAAAACATTCAGTACTTC,CASSIVNKNIQYF
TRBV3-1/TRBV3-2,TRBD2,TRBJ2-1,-,TGTGCCAGCAGCCAGGCCGGGACTAGCGGGCAGTTCTTC,CASSQAGTSGQFF
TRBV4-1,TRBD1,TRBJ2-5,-,TGCGCCAGCAGCCAGGCCGGGACAGGGGGCCAAGAGACCCAGTACTTC,CASSQAGTGGQETQYF
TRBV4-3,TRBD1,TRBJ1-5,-,TGCGCCAGCAGCCAAGATGACAGGGGCAATCAGCCCCAGCATTTT,CASSQDDRGNQPQHF
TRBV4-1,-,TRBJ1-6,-,TGCGCCAGCAGCCCTCGGGAGGGAGGCTATGATTCACCCCTCCACTTT,CASSPREGGYDSPLHF
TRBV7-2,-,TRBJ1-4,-,TGTGCCAGCAGCTTAGTCCTTTACGGTGAAAAACTGTTTTTT,CASSLVLYGEKLFF
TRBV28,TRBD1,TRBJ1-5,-,TGTGCCAGCAGCAACAGGGGTCTCAATCAGCCCCAGCATTTT,CASSNRGLNQPQHF
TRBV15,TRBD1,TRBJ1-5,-,TGTGCCACCAGCAGAGAGGGACAGGCAAGGAATCAGCCCCAGCATTTT,CATSREGQARNQPQHF
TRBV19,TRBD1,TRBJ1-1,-,TGTGCCAGTACAAGGACAGGGCCCGGTCGGACTGAAGCTTTCTTT,CASTRTGPGRTEAFF
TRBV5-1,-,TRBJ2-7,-,TGCGCCAGCAGCCCGGACTACCTCCCGGTCGGGACAGACGAGCAGTACTTC,CASSPDYLPVGTDEQYF
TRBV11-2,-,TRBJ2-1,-,TGTGCCAGCAGCCGACTTGGAGAATATGAGCAGTTCTTC,CASSRLGEYEQFF
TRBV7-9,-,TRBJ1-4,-,TGTGCCAGCAGCAACGTCCCAGGGGTTGGTGAAAAACTGTTTTTT,CASSNVPGVGEKLFF
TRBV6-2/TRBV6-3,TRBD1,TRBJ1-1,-,TGTGCCAGCAGTTACTCCGGGACAGTGAACACTGAAGCTTTCTTT,CASSYSGTVNTEAFF
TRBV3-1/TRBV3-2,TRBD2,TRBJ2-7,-,TGTGCCAGCAGCCAAGCAGGACTAGCGGGAGGGCAGTACTTC,CASSQAGLAGGQYF
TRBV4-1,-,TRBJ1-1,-,TGCGCCAGCAGCCCCTGGGCGGGGGAGGACACTGAAGCTTTCTTT,CASSPWAGEDTEAFF
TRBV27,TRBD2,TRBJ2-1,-,TGTGCCAGCAGTTTAGCGGGAGAACAGTACAATGAGCAGTTCTTC,CASSLAGEQYNEQFF
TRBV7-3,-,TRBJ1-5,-,TGTGCCAGCAGCCCCTCCGGGAATCAGCCCCAGCATTTT,CASSPSGNQPQHF
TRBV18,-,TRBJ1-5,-,TGTGCCAGCTCACCACCCGATCAGCCCCAGCATTTT,CASSPPDQPQHF
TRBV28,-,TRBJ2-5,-,TGTGCCAGCAGTACGACAGGAAAGAAAGAGACCCAGTACTTC,CASSTTGKKETQYF
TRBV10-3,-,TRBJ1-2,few,TGTGCCATCAGTGAGTCAGACAGGACTGGCTACACCTTC,CAISESDRTGYTF
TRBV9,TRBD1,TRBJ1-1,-,TGTGCCAGCAGCGGGCGACAGGGTCCGGACACTGAAGCTTTCTTT,CASSGRQGPDTEAFF